This passage covers 32 T cell receptor beta chains from one sample sequenced in a study of breast tumors, draining lymph nodes, adjacent tissues (dated by TCRdb to 2016 to 2017). The method behind the library was multiplex PCR. Sequenced using an Illumina HiSeq 2000. Starting from the raw public reads, TCRdb applied fastp trimming at Q25, assembled clones with MiXCR and retained in-frame beta chains. Rows matching on CDR3 protein sequence are summarized as one entry with the most common DNA and genes. In this sample the table shows approximately 250,000 distinct CDR3 sequences, 30% to 35% of which occur a single time. 3.6% of the sample lies in the top ten. The axillary draining lymph nodes of breast cancer patients were the source of the lymph node samples. The sample was axillary lymph node tissue. The receptors were sampled from a female donor with breast cancer. Some clones in this sample may be carry-over from other donors' samples.

The CDR3 spells CASSDTGTANTGELFF. CDR3 coding DNA: TGTGCCAGCAGCGACACCGGGACAGCCAACACCGGGGAGCTGTTTTTT. The chain couples TRBV3-1 to TRBJ2-2; 7 bases agree with TRBD1. CDR1 LGHDT and CDR2 YNNKEL come from the germline V gene (reference sequence). After removal of 5 bases from V and 2 bases from J, the junction contained 8 bases not matched to a gene. This CDR3 is 16 amino acids long.

The sample holds many counts of this clonotype. The chain joins TRBV10-1 to TRBJ1-4, with a tentative D call TRBD1 (5 bases). CDR3 length equals 14 residues. Looked up from germline, CDR1 is WNHNN and CDR2 is SYGVQD (reference sequence). V lost 3 bases and J 3 bases, leaving 8 bases between the germline ends. The CDR3 DNA is TGCGCCAGCAGTGATGGGGGTTCTAATGAAAAACTGTTTTTT. It encodes CASSDGGSNEKLFF.

In this sample, this clonotype turned up many times. The CDR3 DNA reads as TGCAGTGCTAGGGAACTAGCGGGAGGCTACAATGAGCAGTTCTTC. This translates into CSARELAGGYNEQFF. The chain employs TRBV20-1 and TRBJ2-1; 12 bases are a match to TRBD2. Germline CDR1 is DFQATT and CDR2 is SNEGSKA (reference sequence). This CDR3 is built from 15 residues. V dropped 3 bases and J dropped 3; count of bases not matched to a gene: 3.

This clonotype was counted only a few times. In nucleotides, the CDR3 is TGTGCCAGCAGCACCGACAGGGAGGGGAGCAATCAGCCCCAGCATTTT. It specifies CASSTDREGSNQPQHF. The genes are TRBV6-5 and TRBJ1-5; 7 nucleotides match TRBD1. Germline CDR1 MNHEY, CDR2 SVGAGI. Trimming took 6 bases from V and 1 from J; bases not matched to a gene: 9. There are 16 residues in the CDR3.

The chain links TRBV5-4 to TRBJ2-3; 7 nucleotides agree with TRBD1. Unmatched junction bases numbered 7, after V lost 5 bases and J lost 4 bases. This CDR3 is built from 14 residues. The germline CDR1 and CDR2 sequences are SGHNT and YYREEE (reference sequence). CDR3 nucleotides: TGTGCCAGCAGTTTGACAGGGCGCCCAGATACGCAGTATTTT. Protein: CASSLTGRPDTQYF.

Ten or more counts support this clonotype. V and J are TRBV9 and TRBJ2-5; D may be TRBD1 (6 bases). The V and J ends lost 4 bases and 1 base respectively, with 11 bases between them. This CDR3 has 14 residues. Germline loops: CDR1 SGDLS, CDR2 YYNGEE. The CDR3 loop reads CASSPRTAQETQYF. The CDR3 DNA follows: TGTGCCAGCAGCCCTAGGACAGCCCAAGAGACCCAGTACTTC.

Many counts were recorded for this clonotype. J is TRBJ1-2 and V is TRBV9, with unresolved D. The V end was cut by 4 bases, the J end by 3 bases, with 13 bases between. The CDR3 extends over 14 amino acids. Germline lookup yields CDR1 SGDLS and CDR2 YYNGEE. The CDR3 region is CASSKQNRDYGYTF. CDR3 coding DNA: TGTGCCAGCAGCAAACAAAACCGGGACTATGGCTACACCTTC.

Many counts were recorded for this clonotype. This rearrangement joins TRBV11-2 to TRBJ2-7; TRBD1 matches at 7 bases. Per germline, CDR1 SGHAT and CDR2 FQNNGV. CDR3 length: 15 residues. Trimming removed 1 base from V and 6 bases from J; junction bases left unmatched: 9. DNA of the CDR3: TGTGCCAGCAGCTTAGCTGGGACAGCCCTGATCGAGCAGTACTTC. It translates to CASSLAGTALIEQYF.

Notes on this clonotype: With a much larger clone just one base away, this may be a read error. The chain uses TRBV7-2 and TRBJ2-1; D not certain. Germline V gene data show CDR1 as SGHTA and CDR2 as FQGNSA. This CDR3 region has 17 residues. The CDR3 nucleotides are TGTGCCAGCAGCTTAGGTGGGCACCGAAGCTCCTACAATCAGCAGTTCTTC. Protein sequence: CASSLGGHRSSYNQQFF.

With regard to this clonotype: Since no conserved phenylalanine or tryptophan closes the CDR3, a read error is the likely cause. Because the CDR3's place on the DNA is in doubt, the DNA is left out and the CDR3 is given as listed by TCRdb. The chain is built from TRBV20-1 and TRBJ1-3; TRBD1 reflects the table's D call only, with no check against the DNA. The germline CDR1 and CDR2 sequences are DFQATT and SNEGSKA (reference sequence). The CDR3 length is 10 residues, termini included. The CDR3 loop reads CSARPVGGWT.

This clonotype has a count of ten or more. The chain has TRBV7-3 and TRBJ2-1, with 9 positions matching TRBD1. CDR3 length equals 17 residues. Looked up from germline, CDR1 is SGHTA and CDR2 is FQGTGA. V lost 4 bases, J lost 6 bases, and 13 bases stayed unmatched. The CDR3, as DNA: TGTGCCAGCAGCTCCGTACACACAGGGGGCAGTGTCAATGAGCAGTTCTTC. It specifies CASSSVHTGGSVNEQFF.

This clonotype was recorded at least ten times. The rearrangement uses TRBV29-1 and TRBJ2-7, with D unclear. CDR3 length equals 13 residues. Trimming removed 3 bases at V and 4 bases at J, with 13 bases between. The germline V gene encodes CDR1 SQVTM and CDR2 ANQGSEA. CDR3 bases: TGCAGCGTTGAGGTCCCCCCGAGGTACGAGCAGTACTTC. Its protein product is CSVEVPPRYEQYF.

This clonotype has at least ten counts. In DNA form, the CDR3 reads TGTGCCAGTAGTATCGGGGGGGGGCCAGGTGAGCAGTTCTTC. Translated, it gives CASSIGGGPGEQFF. The chain combines TRBV19 with TRBJ2-1; 8 nucleotides agree with TRBD2. The length of the CDR3 is 14 residues. J lost 9 bases, V lost 3 bases, and 7 bases had no gene match. In germline, CDR1 is LNHDA, CDR2 SQIVND (reference sequence).

Many counts were recorded for this clonotype. This chain's CDR3 is CATSRAETGSYEQYF. The CDR3 bases are TGTGCCACCAGCAGAGCCGAGACAGGCTCCTACGAGCAGTACTTC. V usage is TRBV15 and J usage is TRBJ2-7, with D tentatively TRBD1 (6 bases). This CDR3 comprises 15 residues. Trimming took off 1 base at V and 0 bases at J, with 10 bases between the two ends. From germline, CDR1 is LNHNV and CDR2 YYDKDF (reference sequence).

To note about this clonotype: The junction differs from germline at one of its ends, possibly a read error. The CDR3 loop reads CASTARLLGTGVQPQHF. CDR3 sequence (DNA): TGTGCCAGCACAGCCCGCCTTCTCGGGACAGGGGTTCAGCCCCAACATTTT. J is TRBJ1-5 and V is TRBV9; 10 bases agree with TRBD1. Germline lookup yields CDR1 SGDLS and CDR2 YYNGEE. The CDR3 contains 17 residues.

V is TRBV7-8 and J is TRBJ1-2; D unresolved. Germline loops: CDR1 SGHVS, CDR2 FQNEAQ. This CDR3 contains 12 residues. The germline V and J ends were trimmed by 5 bases and 6 bases, with 10 bases remaining between them. The CDR3 coding sequence is TGTGCCAGCAGCCCGACAAACCATGGCTACACCTTC. Translation: CASSPTNHGYTF.

This clonotype was observed many times. Compared with germline, one end of the junction differs, possibly owing to a read error. The V and J genes are TRBV9 and TRBJ2-3; 11 nucleotides match TRBD2. Germline-derived CDR1 and CDR2 are SGDLS and YYNGEE. The CDR3 length is 15 residues. The DNA for the CDR3 is TGCGCCAGCAGCTTTAGCGGGGGGGCCGTAGATACGCAGTATTTT. It codes for CASSFSGGAVDTQYF.

This clonotype was seen many times. V usage is TRBV9 and J usage is TRBJ2-3; D is ambiguous. Germline CDR1 SGDLS, CDR2 YYNGEE. The CDR3 has 15 residues. Deletions cut 0 bases from V and 4 bases from J, with 12 bases between. CDR3 DNA: TGTGCCAGCAGCGTAGGGGTGTTTATGGCAGATACGCAGTATTTT. Protein: CASSVGVFMADTQYF.

J is TRBJ2-1 and V is TRBV24-1; tentatively, D is TRBD2 (6 bases). Trimming removed 0 bases at V and 3 bases at J, with 14 bases between. The CDR3 extends over 17 amino acids. CDR1 and CDR2 (germline): KGHDR, SFDVKD. The CDR3 loop reads CATSDLVGGIDYNEQFF. CDR3 nucleotide sequence: TGTGCCACCAGTGATTTGGTCGGGGGTATCGACTACAATGAGCAGTTCTTC.

This sequence joins TRBV4-2 and TRBJ2-2, with 8 nucleotides matching TRBD2. The germline V gene encodes CDR1 LGHNA and CDR2 YNFKEQ. Trimming cost V 4 bases and J 7 bases; bases outside gene matches: 2. This CDR3 spans 13 amino acids. The CDR3 DNA reads as TGTGCCAGCAGCCGAGCGGGAGACGGGGAGCTGTTTTTT. Amino acids: CASSRAGDGELFF.

This clonotype was observed many times. V and J are TRBV19 and TRBJ1-6; D gene uncertain. V was pared by 0 bases and J by 10 bases, with 13 bases between. The CDR3 spans 15 residues. Per germline, CDR1 LNHDA and CDR2 SQIVND (reference sequence). The CDR3 loop reads CASSIEPGTGSPLHF. The CDR3 coding sequence is TGTGCCAGTAGTATAGAACCGGGCACGGGGTCACCCCTCCACTTT.

This clonotype came up once. The CDR3 loop reads CASSELFGTGQPQHF. The CDR3 DNA follows: TGTGCCAGCAGTGAGTTATTCGGGACAGGGCAGCCCCAGCATTTT. The rearrangement links TRBV19 to TRBJ1-5, with 9 bases aligning to TRBD1. Trimming cost V 9 bases and J 7 bases; bases outside gene matches: 13. The CDR3 consists of 15 residues. Germline CDR1 is LNHDA and CDR2 is SQIVND (reference sequence).

Many counts were recorded for this clonotype. This chain uses TRBV9 with TRBJ1-3; possibly TRBD1 for D (5 bases). Trimming pared 5 bases from V and 4 bases from J, leaving 13 bases between. This CDR3 has 14 amino acids. From germline, CDR1 is SGDLS and CDR2 YYNGEE. CDR3 region: CASSKDTEGNTIYF. The CDR3 DNA reads TGTGCCAGCAGTAAGGACACAGAAGGAAACACCATATATTTT.

The chain has TRBV5-4 and TRBJ2-6; 10 positions agree with TRBD1. Germline CDR1 and CDR2: SGHNT and YYREEE (reference sequence). The CDR3 is 17 residues long. V was clipped by 4 bases and J by 6 bases; unmatched bases: 10. DNA of the CDR3: TGTGCCAGCAGCCCCTCGACAGGGGGCACTGAGGCCAACGTCCTGACTTTC. It encodes CASSPSTGGTEANVLTF.

The chain uses TRBV7-2 and TRBJ1-2; 9 bases line up with TRBD1. The CDR3 loop spans 17 amino acids. V gave up 6 bases and J gave up 9 bases; unmatched junction bases: 20. Germline CDR1 SGHTA, CDR2 FQGNSA. Here the CDR3 DNA reads TGTGCCAGCAGTGACCCTAGGACAGGGGCCTACCCGGGTAGCTACACCTTC. Protein product: CASSDPRTGAYPGSYTF. The whole variable domain, remainder taken from reference TRBV7-2 and TRBJ1-2, is GAGVSQSPSNKVTEKGKDVELRCDPISGHTALYWYRQSLGQGLEFLIYFQGNSAPDKSGLPSDRFSAERTGGSVSTLTIQRTQQEDSAVYLCASSDPRTGAYPGSYTFGSGTRLTVV.

The V gene is TRBV7-9, the J gene TRBJ2-1; TRBD2 matches at 8 bases. Trimming removed 6 bases from V and 8 bases from J; junction bases left unmatched: 12. The length of the CDR3 is 15 residues. In germline, CDR1 is SEHNR, CDR2 FQNEAQ (reference sequence). The CDR3 region has the DNA TGTGCCAGCAGTCCAGGAGGCGGGAGGATTGATGAGCAGTTCTTC. This sequence encodes CASSPGGGRIDEQFF.

There are many counts of this clonotype. V and J are TRBV30 and TRBJ2-3, with 7 bases matching TRBD2. This CDR3 is built from 16 residues. Germline V CDR1 and CDR2: GTSNPN, SVGIG (reference sequence). With 0 bases clipped from V and 1 base from J, the junction kept 7 bases outside the gene matches. The CDR3: CAWSVLAGEGTDTQYF. The CDR3 region has the DNA TGTGCCTGGAGTGTACTTGCGGGAGAAGGCACAGATACGCAGTATTTT.

The CDR3 region is CASSLAGGPFTDTQYF. The DNA for the CDR3 is TGTGCCAGCAGCTTAGCGGGGGGCCCCTTCACAGATACGCAGTATTTT. The V and J genes are TRBV7-3 and TRBJ2-3; 8 bases map to TRBD2. V lost 2 bases to trimming and J lost 2 bases; unmatched junction nucleotides: 6. The germline gives CDR1 SGHTA, CDR2 FQGTGA. The CDR3 is made up of 16 amino acids.

This clonotype was recorded a few times. This chain uses TRBV7-2 with TRBJ2-5, with TRBD1 matching 7 bases. The CDR3 has 15 amino acids. The V gene's germline CDR1 is SGHTA and CDR2 FQGNSA. V lost 0 bases to trimming and J lost 2 bases; unmatched junction nucleotides: 3. The CDR3 DNA is TGTGCCAGCAGCTTAGCCCTGGGACAGCAAGAGACCCAGTACTTC. Amino acid sequence: CASSLALGQQETQYF.

This clonotype has more than one count but fewer than ten. J is TRBJ2-5 and V is TRBV5-4, with TRBD2 identical over 7 bases. The CDR3 is 15 amino acids. The germline V gene has CDR1 SGHNT and CDR2 YYREEE (reference sequence). The V gene end was trimmed by 4 bases and the J gene end by 5 bases; junction bases not matched to a gene: 11. The CDR3: CASSAGTTGRETQYF. Written as DNA, the CDR3 is TGTGCCAGCAGCGCAGGGACTACCGGGCGGGAGACCCAGTACTTC.

This clonotype was counted only a few times. Its ends do not fully match the called genes, so a read error is possible. This chain links TRBV20-1 with TRBJ2-2; D is tentatively TRBD1 or TRBD2 (5 bases each). The CDR3 length is 16 residues. Germline V gene sequence: CDR1 DFQATT, CDR2 SNEGSKA (reference sequence). This chain's CDR3 is CSARDIRQGNTGELSW. The CDR3 DNA sequence: TGCAGTGCTAGAGACATACGGCAGGGAAACACCGGGGAGCTGTCTTGG.

This clonotype was observed many times. The chain links TRBV7-8 to TRBJ2-7; the match to TRBD2 covers 11 bases. The V gene end was trimmed by 4 bases and the J gene end by 0 bases; junction bases not matched to a gene: 14. The CDR3 runs to 19 residues. Germline V gene data show CDR1 as SGHVS and CDR2 as FQNEAQ. The CDR3 nucleotides read TGTGCCAGCAGCTCCACCTCCCAGACTAGCGGGGTGAGCTCCTACGAGCAGTACTTC. Amino acids: CASSSTSQTSGVSSYEQYF.